This T cell receptor (beta chain) was observed in a study of T cell repertoires in cytomegalovirus infection. Overall study: The public TCR beta signatures pointed to both CMV infection and matching HLA type. Study conclusions and caveats: The response measured ex vivo was dominated by TCR beta clonotypes (HLA-C-restricted and CMV-specific).

This CDR3 has 15 amino acids. Trimming cost V 4 bases and J 3 bases, with 15 bases left between them. Germline values: CDR1 SGHTA, CDR2 FQGTGA. From the reads, TCRdb called clonotypes with MiXCR, one entry per CDR3 protein. The repertoire includes 200,000 to 250,000 distinct CDR3 sequences, 22% of them detected once, and 18% sits in the top ten. This clonotype was detected ten times or more. The antigen remains undetermined. The chain joins TRBV7-3 to TRBJ1-1, with a tentative D call TRBD1 (5 bases). The receptor comes from a human donor in good health (CMV status not recorded). Some clones in this sample may be carry-over from other donors' samples. The specimen was CD8+ T cells from PBMCs. As DNA, the CDR3 is TGTGCCAGCAGCTCCGGGGCTCTTCAGGACACTGAAGCTTTCTTT. It specifies CASSSGALQDTEAFF. Complete variable domain (other parts from reference TRBV7-3 and TRBJ1-1): GAGVSQTPSNKVTEKGKYVELRCDPISGHTALYWYRQSLGQGPEFLIYFQGTGAADDSGLPNDRFFAVRPEGSVSTLKIQRTERGDSAVYLCASSSGALQDTEAFFGQGTRLTVV.